Each of the 2 T cell receptor beta chains below was sequenced from the same sample in a study of blood T cell repertoires in COVID-19. Method: immunoSEQ multiplex PCR; TCRdb's copy keeps in-frame clones and lacks some. Of over 200,000 clones detected, approximately 86% appear once; the ten largest clones hold about 0.8%. The material sequenced was peripheral blood. Receptors were obtained from a woman aged 25 to 39 with acute or convalescent COVID-19.

This clone was recorded once. This chain connects TRBV4-3 to TRBJ1-3, with D perhaps TRBD1 (5 bases). Trimming removed 1 base from V and 7 bases from J, with 26 bases in between. This CDR3 has 19 amino acids. Germline-derived CDR1 and CDR2 are LGHNA and YSLEER. CDR3 in amino acids: CASSQGSWGDGQGLNTIYF. Here the CDR3 DNA reads TGCGCCAGCAGCCAAGGTTCATGGGGGGACGGGCAGGGTTTGAACACCATATATTTT.

V gene TRBV10-3 combines with J gene TRBJ2-1; the D gene is possibly TRBD2 (6 bases). Germline V lookup: CDR1 ENHRY, CDR2 SYGVKD. Trimming took 1 base from V and 0 from J, leaving 13 bases between them. The CDR3 runs to 17 residues. The CDR3 sequence: CAISEWGSGSSYNEQFF. The CDR3 DNA reads TGTGCCATCAGTGAGTGGGGTAGCGGTAGCTCCTACAATGAGCAGTTCTTC.